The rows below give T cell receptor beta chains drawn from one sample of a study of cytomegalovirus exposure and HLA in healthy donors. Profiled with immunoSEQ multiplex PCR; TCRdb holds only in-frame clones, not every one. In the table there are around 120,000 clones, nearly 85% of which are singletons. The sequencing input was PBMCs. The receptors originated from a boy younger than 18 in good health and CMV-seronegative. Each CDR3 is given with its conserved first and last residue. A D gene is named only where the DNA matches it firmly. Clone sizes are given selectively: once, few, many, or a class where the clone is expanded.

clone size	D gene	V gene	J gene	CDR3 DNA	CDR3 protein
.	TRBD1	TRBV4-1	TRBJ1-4	TGCGCCAGCAGGGTATCCGGGACAGAGGTTAGGGTTAATGAAAAACTGTTTTTT	CASRVSGTEVRVNEKLFF
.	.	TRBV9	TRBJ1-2	TGTGCCAGCAGCTCCACGGCAGACACTTTCTATGGCTACACCTTC	CASSSTADTFYGYTF
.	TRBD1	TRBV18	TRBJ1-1	TGTGCCAGCTCACCATGGGGGACAGGGGGGAACACTGAAGCTTTCTTT	CASSPWGTGGNTEAFF
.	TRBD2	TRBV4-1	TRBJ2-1	TGCGCCAGCAGCCAAGTTGGGGGAGGGCCGTATGAGCAGTTCTTC	CASSQVGGGPYEQFF
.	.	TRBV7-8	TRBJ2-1	TGTGCCAGCAGCTTCCGGCAGTCGGCGGGTGAGCAGTTCTTC	CASSFRQSAGEQFF
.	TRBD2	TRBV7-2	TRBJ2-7	TGTGCCAGCAGCTCCCAGCGGGAGGGTTACGAGCAGTACTTC	CASSSQREGYEQYF
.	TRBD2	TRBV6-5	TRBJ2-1	TGTGCCAGCAGCCCCCTTAGCGGGAGGGCGGATGAGCAGTTCTTC	CASSPLSGRADEQFF
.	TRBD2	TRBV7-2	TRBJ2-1	TGTGCCAGCAGTAAAGGGACTAGCGGGTACAATGAGCAGTTCTTC	CASSKGTSGYNEQFF
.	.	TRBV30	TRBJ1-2	TGTGCCTGGAGGTGGCAGGGTGGCTACACCTTC	CAWRWQGGYTF
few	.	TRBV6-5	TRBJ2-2	TGTGCCAGCAGCAAGACTAGGGCCGGGGAGCTGTTTTTT	CASSKTRAGELFF
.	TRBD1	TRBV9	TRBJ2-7	TGTGCCAGCAGCGTAGAAGGGGGCGGGTACGAGCAGTACTTC	CASSVEGGGYEQYF
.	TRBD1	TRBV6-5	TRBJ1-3	TGTGCCAGCAAACGACAGGGAACGTCTGGAAACACCATATATTTT	CASKRQGTSGNTIYF
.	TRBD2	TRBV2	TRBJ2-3	TGTGCCAGCAGTGAAGGGGCGGGAGCCTTCGGAGATACGCAGTATTTT	CASSEGAGAFGDTQYF
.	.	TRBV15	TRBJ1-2	TGTGCCACCAGCAGAGCTTCTAGTCTGGGGCGACTCTATGGCTACACCTTC	CATSRASSLGRLYGYTF
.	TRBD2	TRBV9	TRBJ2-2	TGTGCCAGCAGGAGAGGCGGGAGAAATACCGGGGAGCTGTTTTTT	CASRRGGRNTGELFF
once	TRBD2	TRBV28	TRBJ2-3	TGTGCCAGCACCGACCCGACTAGCGGGAGGGCCGCAGATACGCAGTATTTT	CASTDPTSGRAADTQYF
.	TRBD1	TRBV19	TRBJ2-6	TGTGCCAGTAGTATCGGGGGACAGGGGGCTTCTGGGGCCAACGTCCTGACTTTC	CASSIGGQGASGANVLTF
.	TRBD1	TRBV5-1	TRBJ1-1	TGCGCCAGCACCTCCGGGACAGGACGGAAGGTTTTCTTT	CASTSGTGRKVFF
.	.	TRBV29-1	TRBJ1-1	TGCAGCGTGGTACCCCTCGCGGGGGACCGGAACACTGAAGCTTTCTTT	CSVVPLAGDRNTEAFF
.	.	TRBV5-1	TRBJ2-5	TGCGCCAGCAGCTTAAGGGGGGAGACCCAGTACTTC	CASSLRGETQYF
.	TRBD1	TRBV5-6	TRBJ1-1	TGTGCCAGCAGCTACGAGGGGGCCACGAGGACTGAAGCTTTCTTT	CASSYEGATRTEAFF
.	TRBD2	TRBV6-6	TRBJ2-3	TGTGCCAGCAGTTACCTAGCGGGAGGGTACCCAGATACGCAGTATTTT	CASSYLAGGYPDTQYF
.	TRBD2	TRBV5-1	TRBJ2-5	TGCGCCAGCAGCTTGGAGGGGATAGCGGGCCAAGAGACCCAGTACTTC	CASSLEGIAGQETQYF
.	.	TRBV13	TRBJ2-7	TGTGCCAGCAGCTTAGGCGGCAGGATGAACGAGCAGTACTTC	CASSLGGRMNEQYF
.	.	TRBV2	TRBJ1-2	TGTGCCAGCAGTGTCAGGAACTATGGCTACACCTTC	CASSVRNYGYTF
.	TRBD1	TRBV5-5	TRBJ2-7	TGTGCCAGCAGTCCGGGACAGGCCTCCTACGAGCAGTACTTC	CASSPGQASYEQYF
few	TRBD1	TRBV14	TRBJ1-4	TGTGCCAGCAGCCCTACCGGGACAGGGAATGAAAAACTGTTTTTT	CASSPTGTGNEKLFF
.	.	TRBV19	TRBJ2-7	TGTGCCAGTAGTCCCACCTCGACAGATCAGCAGTACTTC	CASSPTSTDQQYF
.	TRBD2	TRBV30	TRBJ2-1	TGTGCCTGGACCCGCCTATTAGGGCTAGCGGGCCCAAATGAGCAGTTCTTC	CAWTRLLGLAGPNEQFF
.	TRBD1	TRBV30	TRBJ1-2	TGTGCCTGGAGTGTACTCCAGGGGGGCTATGGCTACACCTTC	CAWSVLQGGYGYTF
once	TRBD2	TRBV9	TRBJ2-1	TGTGCCAGCAGCGTGGGACTAGCGGGAGGCAATGAGCAGTTCTTC	CASSVGLAGGNEQFF
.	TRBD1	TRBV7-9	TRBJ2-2	TGTGCCAGCAGGAAAGGACAGGGGGCGTACACCGGGGAGCTGTTTTTT	CASRKGQGAYTGELFF
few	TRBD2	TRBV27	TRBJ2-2	TGTGCCAGCAGGCCTCCGGGACTAGCGGGAGTAAAGAACACCGGGGAGCTGTTTTTT	CASRPPGLAGVKNTGELFF
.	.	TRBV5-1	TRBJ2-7	TGCGCCAGCAGCTTCCTATGGGGGCGGACCTACGAGCAGTACTTC	CASSFLWGRTYEQYF
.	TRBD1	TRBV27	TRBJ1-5	TGTGCCAGCAGTTCTCACCCCCTCAGGACAGGGGATGGTAGCAATCAGCCCCAGCATTTT	CASSSHPLRTGDGSNQPQHF
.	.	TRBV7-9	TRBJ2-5	TGTGCCAGCATCGAGGACTTCCAAGAGACCCAGTACTTC	CASIEDFQETQYF
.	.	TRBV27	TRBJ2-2	TGTGCCAGCAGTTCCCTCCCTCCTCCCAGGCCCGGGGAGCTGTTTTTT	CASSSLPPPRPGELFF
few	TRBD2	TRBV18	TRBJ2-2	TGTGCCAGCTCCCCTAGCGGCACCGGGGAGCTGTTTTTT	CASSPSGTGELFF
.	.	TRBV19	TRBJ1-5	TGTGCCAGTAGTATCCAAGCTGAGCCCCAGCATTTT	CASSIQAEPQHF
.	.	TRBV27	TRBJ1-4	TGTGCCAGCAGTCCCCCCGGGAGGGATGAAAAACTGTTTTTT	CASSPPGRDEKLFF
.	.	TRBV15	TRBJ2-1	TGTGCCACCAGCGGCCGACTGCCTAACTCCTACAATGAGCAGTTCTTC	CATSGRLPNSYNEQFF
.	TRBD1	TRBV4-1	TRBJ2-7	TGCGCCAGCAGCCAAGAAGTGGGGACAGGGGGCTGCGAGCAGTACTTC	CASSQEVGTGGCEQYF
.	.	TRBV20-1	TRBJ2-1	TGCAGTGCTCTAGACTACAATGAGCAGTTCTTC	CSALDYNEQFF
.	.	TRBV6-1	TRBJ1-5	TGTGCCAGCAGTGAAGCGGGGAGAGATAACAGTCAGCCCCAGCATTTT	CASSEAGRDNSQPQHF
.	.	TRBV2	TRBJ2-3	TGTGCCAGCAGTTTTAGTGGAGATACGCAGTATTTT	CASSFSGDTQYF
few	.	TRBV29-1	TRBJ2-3	TGCAGCTTCTCGTCGGGGAGACTGCAAGCAGATACGCAGTATTTT	CSFSSGRLQADTQYF
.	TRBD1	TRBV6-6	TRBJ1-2	TGTGCCAGCAGTTCCGGGACAGGGGCTCATAAGGATGGCTACACCTTC	CASSSGTGAHKDGYTF
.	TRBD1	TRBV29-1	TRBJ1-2	TGCAGCGTTGAGGCGAGACAGGGTTCGCCTGGCTACACCTTC	CSVEARQGSPGYTF
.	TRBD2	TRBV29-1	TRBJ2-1	TGCAGCATTCTAGCGGGAGGCACGAATGAGCAGTTCTTC	CSILAGGTNEQFF
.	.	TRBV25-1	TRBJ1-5	TGTGCCAGCAGTGAAGGAGGGGTCAATCAGCCCCAGCATTTT	CASSEGGVNQPQHF
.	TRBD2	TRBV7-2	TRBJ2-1	TGTGCCAGCAGCTTAGCTGGACTAGCGGGAGGGGGGCAGTTCTTC	CASSLAGLAGGGQFF
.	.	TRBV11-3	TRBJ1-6	TGTGCCAGCAGCCAAGGGGACATCTCCTATAATTCACCCCTCCACTTT	CASSQGDISYNSPLHF
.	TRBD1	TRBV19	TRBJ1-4	TGTGCCAGTAGTCTCCGGAGAGGGGGCAATGAAAAACTGTTTTTT	CASSLRRGGNEKLFF